The following is a T cell receptor beta chain sequence with its context. Its specificity is unknown. The germline V gene has CDR1 SNHLY and CDR2 FYNNEI. The CDR3 sequence is 12 residues long. V trimming: 7 bases; J trimming: 9 bases; junction bases outside the gene matches: 6. The source material, RNA transcripts, was used to amplify TCR beta CDR3 regions. Initially, a first-round RT-PCR of the TCR CDR3 employed the HTBI primer set. TCRdb ran MiXCR on the multiplex PCR reads and lists one entry per CDR3 protein. Among approximately 740,000 distinct CDR3 sequences listed, 12% to 15% were seen once. This record belongs to a study of T cells in Graves' hyperthyroidism and ophthalmopathy. On the study more broadly: Peripheral blood sampling occurred at initial diagnosis, before any treatment.

Broader study findings: Most clonotypes expanded in the thyroid (above 0.001) were also present in blood.

Graves' hyperthyroidism was deemed stable given no ophthalmopathy progression within 18 months. Patients were aged 18 to 65, had disease duration under 2 months, and had newly diagnosed hyperthyroidism. The rearrangement uses TRBV2 and TRBJ1-2; 9 nucleotides agree with TRBD1. This TCR derives from a woman between 18 and 30 years old with Graves' hyperthyroidism. Sequencing was done on a sample of blood. The CDR3 bases are TGTGCCAGCACGGGACAGGGTGTCAGCTACACCTTC. This translates into CASTGQGVSYTF.